The 23 T cell receptor beta chains below come from one sample, sequenced in a study of CD8 T cells in Susac syndrome. Reverse transcription of about 0.5 to 1 ug RNA used random hexamers. TCRdb called the immunoSEQ multiplex PCR reads again in MiXCR, with one record for every CDR3 protein. Here the sample spans some 260,000 distinct CDR3 sequences, approximately 92% being singletons. Source material: CD4+ T cells from PBMCs. All receptors come from a human donor with multiple sclerosis.

This clonotype was recorded once. This chain links TRBV29-1 with TRBJ2-3; D unresolved. The CDR3 runs 11 residues. The V end lost 1 base, the J end lost 4 bases, and 3 bases lay between the germline ends. Germline V CDR1 and CDR2: SQVTM, ANQGSEA. In DNA, the CDR3 is TGCAGCGTTGAAGGGGCAGATACGCAGTATTTT. It encodes CSVEGADTQYF.

This clonotype was detected only once. The J gene is TRBJ2-5, the V gene TRBV7-9; D ambiguous. CDR3 length: 14 residues. Germline V gene sequence: CDR1 SEHNR, CDR2 FQNEAQ (reference sequence). Trimming took off 5 bases at V and 5 bases at J, with 15 bases between the two ends. The CDR3 bases are TGTGCCAGCAGCCACCAGGCAGCGCCGGAGACCCAGTACTTC. It is translated as CASSHQAAPETQYF.

This clonotype has a single count. J is TRBJ2-1 and V is TRBV30; the match to TRBD2 covers 10 bases. Germline V lookup: CDR1 GTSNPN, CDR2 SVGIG (reference sequence). CDR3 length: 17 amino acids. Trimming took 0 bases from V and 4 from J; bases not matched to a gene: 9. The CDR3 nucleotides read TGTGCCTGGAGTGTACGGCCCAGCGGGAGGGCTTACAATGAGCAGTTCTTC. Translated: CAWSVRPSGRAYNEQFF.

The chain carries TRBV15 and TRBJ2-1; 7 nucleotides match TRBD1. V was clipped by 3 bases and J by 6 bases; unmatched bases: 2. Germline assignment: CDR1 LNHNV and CDR2 YYDKDF (reference sequence). This CDR3 region has 13 residues. CDR3 bases: TGTGCCACCAGCAGGGGACAGCTCAATGAGCAGTTCTTC. Amino acid sequence: CATSRGQLNEQFF. Full variable domain (missing parts from reference TRBV15 and TRBJ2-1): DAMVIQNPRYQVTQFGKPVTLSCSQTLNHNVMYWYQQKSSQAPKLLFHYYDKDFNNEADTPDNFQSRRPNTSFCFLDIRSPGLGDTAMYLCATSRGQLNEQFFGPGTRLTVL.

This chain connects TRBV3-1 to TRBJ2-7; 7 nucleotides align to TRBD1. CDR3 length: 15 amino acids. Germline CDR1 is LGHDT and CDR2 is YNNKEL (reference sequence). V was clipped by 2 bases and J by 2 bases; unmatched bases: 6. In DNA, the CDR3 is TGTGCCAGCAGCCAACGATGGACAGGAGCCTACGAGCAGTACTTC. This translates into CASSQRWTGAYEQYF.

The gene calls are TRBV6-1 and TRBJ2-7; D is unclear. V shed 7 bases and J shed 0 bases, with 7 bases lying between them. The germline gives CDR1 MNHNS, CDR2 SASEGT. The CDR3 length is 12 residues. Here the CDR3 reads CASTIPSYEQYF. The CDR3 region has the DNA TGTGCCAGCACTATCCCCTCCTACGAGCAGTACTTC.

The V gene is TRBV24-1, the J gene TRBJ1-2; no clear D. This CDR3 has 14 residues. Germline lookup yields CDR1 KGHDR and CDR2 SFDVKD. The V and J ends lost 4 bases and 3 bases respectively, with 11 bases between them. The CDR3 loop is CATSEEGIDYGYTF. CDR3 in DNA: TGTGCCACCAGTGAGGAAGGAATTGACTATGGCTACACCTTC.

The V call is TRBV5-1, the J call TRBJ2-7; D not resolved. The germline gives CDR1 SGHRS, CDR2 YFSETQ. Trimming took off 2 bases at V and 4 bases at J, with 31 bases between the two ends. The CDR3 consists of 20 residues. CDR3 loop: CASSLSVKILVLAPLYEQYV. The CDR3 DNA reads TGCGCCAGCAGCTTATCGGTGAAGATTCTGGTCCTGGCCCCCCTTTACGAGCAGTACGTC.

The J gene is TRBJ2-7, the V gene TRBV7-2, with 7 bases fitting TRBD1. In germline, CDR1 is SGHTA, CDR2 FQGNSA. V was pared by 0 bases and J by 4 bases, with 3 bases of the junction left unmatched. This CDR3 has 14 residues. CDR3 amino acids: CASSLAGRGYEQYV. The CDR3 nucleotides read TGTGCCAGCAGCTTAGCGGGCAGGGGGTACGAGCAGTACGTC.

The genes are TRBV11-2 and TRBJ1-2, with 8 bases matching TRBD1. The V gene's germline CDR1 is SGHAT and CDR2 FQNNGV. The CDR3 contains 13 residues. Trimming took 4 bases from V and 8 from J; bases not matched to a gene: 6. DNA of the CDR3: TGTGCCAGCAGCTCCCACAGGGGGAGCGGCTACACCTTC. Its translation: CASSSHRGSGYTF. Using reference TRBV11-2 and TRBJ1-2 for the parts outside the CDR3, the full variable domain is EAGVAQSPRYKIIEKRQSVAFWCNPISGHATLYWYQQILGQGPKLLIQFQNNGVVDDSQLPKDRFSAERLKGVDSTLKIQPAKLEDSAVYLCASSSHRGSGYTFGSGTRLTVV.

The CDR3 protein is CASSSQGLNTEAFF. The CDR3 nucleotides read TGTGCCAGCAGTAGCCAGGGATTGAACACTGAAGCTTTCTTT. The rearrangement uses TRBV6-5 and TRBJ1-1, with a tentative D call TRBD1 (5 bases). Per the germline V gene, CDR1 is MNHEY and CDR2 is SVGAGI. The CDR3 runs to 14 residues. Trimming stripped 5 bases from V and 0 bases from J, with 10 bases between.

The rearrangement links TRBV29-1 to TRBJ1-5, with D unresolved. CDR3 length equals 13 residues. Looked up from germline, CDR1 is SQVTM and CDR2 is ANQGSEA. The V and J ends lost 4 bases and 2 bases respectively, with 9 bases between them. The CDR3 bases are TGCAGCGTTGCCGGTGGGGGCAATCAGCCCCAGCATTTT. Amino acids: CSVAGGGNQPQHF.

This clonotype turned up a few times. The chain carries TRBV6-5 and TRBJ1-1; TRBD1 agrees at 7 bases. Germline loops: CDR1 MNHEY, CDR2 SVGAGI. Trimming cost V 5 bases and J 0 bases; bases outside gene matches: 6. This CDR3 is built from 15 residues. In nucleotides, the CDR3 is TGTGCCAGCAGTAGACCGGGACAGTTGAACACTGAAGCTTTCTTT. Amino acids: CASSRPGQLNTEAFF.

The CDR3 loop reads CASSPGQGMRVAKNIQYF. The CDR3 DNA is TGCGCCAGCAGCCCGGGACAGGGGATGAGGGTAGCCAAAAACATTCAGTACTTC. The rearrangement links TRBV4-1 to TRBJ2-4; 10 bases line up with TRBD1. The trim removed 4 bases at V and 0 bases at J, leaving 9 bases unmatched. CDR3 length: 18 amino acids. Per germline, CDR1 MGHRA and CDR2 YSYEKL.

This chain joins TRBV7-2 and TRBJ1-1; 7 bases align to TRBD1. This CDR3 comprises 15 residues. The trim removed 2 bases at V and 5 bases at J, leaving 8 bases unmatched. Germline lookup yields CDR1 SGHTA and CDR2 FQGNSA. CDR3 nucleotide sequence: TGTGCCAGCAGCTTACGACAGGGAGGTTGGACTGAAGCTTTCTTT. As protein: CASSLRQGGWTEAFF.

J is TRBJ2-7 and V is TRBV4-2, with D perhaps assigned TRBD1 or TRBD2 (6 bases each). In germline, CDR1 is LGHNA, CDR2 YNFKEQ. The CDR3 sequence is 16 residues long. With 0 bases removed from V and 4 bases from J, the gap between germline ends came to 16 bases. This chain's CDR3 is CASSQDRGRGGYEQYF. The CDR3 DNA is TGTGCCAGCAGCCAAGACCGGGGGCGGGGTGGTTACGAGCAGTACTTC.

The V call is TRBV5-1, the J call TRBJ1-4; 11 bases match TRBD1. This CDR3 is built from 14 residues. Trimming at V came to 0 bases and at J to 8 bases, leaving 0 bases not matched to a gene. Germline V gene sequence: CDR1 SGHRS, CDR2 YFSETQ. CDR3 in DNA: TGCGCCAGCAGCTTGGGGACAGGGGGCGAAAAACTGTTTTTT. Translated, it gives CASSLGTGGEKLFF.

The genes are TRBV12-3 or TRBV12-4 and TRBJ1-3; D remains ambiguous. V shed 7 bases and J shed 2 bases, with 12 bases lying between them. This CDR3 region has 14 residues. The CDR3 protein is CASKTFAAGNTIYF. In nucleotides, the CDR3 is TGTGCCAGCAAAACATTTGCGGCTGGAAACACCATATATTTT.

V is TRBV9 and J is TRBJ2-7; D is unresolved. Deletions cut 4 bases from V and 3 bases from J, with 17 bases between. Germline V gene sequence: CDR1 SGDLS, CDR2 YYNGEE. This CDR3 is 15 amino acids long. The CDR3 DNA is TGTGCCAGCAGCAAACTCGCAATGGGGATCTACGAGCAGTACTTC. This encodes CASSKLAMGIYEQYF.

The rearrangement links TRBV19 to TRBJ2-2, with 8 bases fitting TRBD2. The germline CDR1 and CDR2 sequences are LNHDA and SQIVND (reference sequence). The CDR3 has 21 residues. V was clipped by 2 bases and J by 2 bases; unmatched bases: 19. The CDR3: CASSISPFKVRGASNTGELFF. CDR3 coding DNA: TGTGCCAGTAGTATATCCCCATTCAAGGTGCGGGGGGCGTCTAACACCGGGGAGCTGTTTTTT.

The genes are TRBV6-6 and TRBJ1-3; 7 nucleotides match TRBD1. V dropped 1 base and J dropped 4; count of bases not matched to a gene: 1. The CDR3 is 14 residues long. Germline V CDR1 and CDR2: MNHNY, SVGAGI (reference sequence). This CDR3 is CASSYWGQGNTIYF. The CDR3 nucleotides read TGTGCCAGCAGTTACTGGGGACAGGGAAACACCATATATTTT.

This CDR3 reads CSARDSGRGAFF. In nucleotides, the CDR3 is TGCAGTGCTAGAGATTCGGGGCGCGGTGCTTTCTTT. This chain connects TRBV20-1 to TRBJ1-1, with D possibly TRBD1 on 5 matching bases. Germline V gene lookup returns CDR1 DFQATT and CDR2 SNEGSKA (reference sequence). V shed 0 bases and J shed 11 bases, with 13 bases lying between them. CDR3 length equals 12 residues.

The V and J genes are TRBV12-3 or TRBV12-4 and TRBJ2-5, with D possibly TRBD2 on 5 matching bases. This CDR3 contains 15 residues. Trimming removed 5 bases from V and 5 bases from J, with 18 bases in between. The CDR3 DNA reads as TGTGCCAGCAGTCATGGGCCCGCACGGAGGGAGACCCAGTACTTC. Its protein is CASSHGPARRETQYF.